Listed below are T cell receptor beta chains from one sample, sequenced in a study of T cells in Graves' hyperthyroidism and ophthalmopathy. TCRdb used MiXCR to reprocess the multiplex PCR reads, holding one entry per CDR3 protein. The sample includes fewer than 250,000 distinct CDR3 sequences, 15% to 20% seen only once; the top ten take roughly 50%. Sequencing was performed on blood. These receptors were obtained from a man aged 50 to 60 with Graves' hyperthyroidism. The CDR3 runs from the conserved cysteine through the conserved F or W. The order of the fields is CDR3 protein, V gene, CDR3 length, J gene.

CASSLPGQLAEAFF | TRBV5-1 | 14 | TRBJ1-1
CASSLERNGYTF | TRBV7-2 | 12 | TRBJ1-2
CASSWMQSYEQYF | TRBV5-8 | 13 | TRBJ2-7
CASSFNYLNYGYTF | TRBV12-3/TRBV12-4 | 14 | TRBJ1-2
CASSLDRPTDTQYF | TRBV5-5 | 14 | TRBJ2-3
CASSFRQGNTGELFF | TRBV5-1 | 15 | TRBJ2-2
CASSVQQAKNIQYF | TRBV6-1 | 14 | TRBJ2-4
CSARGSGTDTQYF | TRBV20-1 | 13 | TRBJ2-3
CATTDRAYGYTF | TRBV28 | 12 | TRBJ1-2
CASSLALAGGADTQYF | TRBV7-2 | 16 | TRBJ2-3
CASSQPGLGAKNIQYF | TRBV4-1 | 16 | TRBJ2-4
CASSLGGGTSYNEQFF | TRBV11-2 | 16 | TRBJ2-1
CASSFASMLEQYF | TRBV7-2 | 13 | TRBJ2-7
CASRIQGAGNTIYF | TRBV2 | 14 | TRBJ1-3
CASSQDFRAKETQYF | TRBV4-3 | 15 | TRBJ2-5
CSAGTPSSYNEQFF | TRBV20-1 | 14 | TRBJ2-1
CASSPRQGQETQYF | TRBV12-3/TRBV12-4 | 14 | TRBJ2-5
CASSPTGGSYEQYF | TRBV18 | 14 | TRBJ2-7
CASSERQGARNEQFF | TRBV6-1 | 15 | TRBJ2-1
CASSFSVTRGIKTQYF | TRBV7-8 | 16 | TRBJ2-5
CASSFLHSGNTIYF | TRBV28 | 14 | TRBJ1-3
CSVDTEAGGYTF | TRBV29-1 | 12 | TRBJ1-2
CASSFGNYEQYF | TRBV7-9 | 12 | TRBJ2-7
CASRLSGTPLGEQYF | TRBV28 | 15 | TRBJ2-7
CSYSGRGGYEQYF | TRBV29-1 | 13 | TRBJ2-7
CASSLDLRLGEKLFF | TRBV28 | 15 | TRBJ1-4
CASSLGGGRYEQYF | TRBV27 | 14 | TRBJ2-7
CASSPWLSSSYNEQFF | TRBV14 | 16 | TRBJ2-1
CASSLDEEASYEQYF | TRBV28 | 15 | TRBJ2-7
CASSFPSGDSYEQYF | TRBV11-2 | 15 | TRBJ2-7
CSAPGTSGSAEQFF | TRBV20-1 | 14 | TRBJ2-1
CATSSPGQPQHF | TRBV24-1 | 12 | TRBJ1-5
CASNPTGGLREKLFF | TRBV3-1 | 15 | TRBJ1-4
CASSLPREGGGRRYEQFF | TRBV7-6 | 18 | TRBJ2-1
CASSEEGSIYNEQFF | TRBV2 | 15 | TRBJ2-1
CSVNPRTGSGNEQFF | TRBV29-1 | 15 | TRBJ2-1
CASSEETHNEQFF | TRBV6-1 | 13 | TRBJ2-1
CASSLRENTEAFF | TRBV12-3/TRBV12-4 | 13 | TRBJ1-1
CASSPGVDEQFF | TRBV12-3/TRBV12-4 | 12 | TRBJ2-1
CSARGLAVWEQYF | TRBV20-1 | 13 | TRBJ2-7
CAWSDGQGRQPQHF | TRBV30 | 14 | TRBJ1-5
CASSSRLAAEQYF | TRBV11-3 | 13 | TRBJ2-7
CASNGGANTGELFF | TRBV10-1 | 14 | TRBJ2-2
CATSDAGGQSDTQYF | TRBV24-1 | 15 | TRBJ2-3